This TCR beta chain was identified during a study of CD8+CD57+ T cells in acquired aplastic anemia. Study-level information: Yields of DNA that came from sorted CD4+ and CD8+ cells averaged roughly 3 ug.

Genomic DNA constituted the template upon which TCR beta VDJ and CDR3 profiling was performed. TCRdb re-called the reads with MiXCR, one entry per CDR3 protein. The table has about 98,000 distinct CDR3 sequences, about 66% seen once. In patients chosen for sequencing, flow cytometry had shown CD8+CD57+ cell expansion. The blood sampling took place in patients who had so far received no therapy. Looked up from germline, CDR1 is LNHNV and CDR2 is YYDKDF (reference sequence). J was trimmed by 11 bases and V by 5 bases; bases with no gene match: 9. The CDR3 runs 14 residues. Study-wide results and caveats: Patients and controls shared 25 to 30 CD8+ CDR3 sequences. Patient and control CD8+ Simpson's diversity was not significantly different.

Note on this clonotype: Its specificity is not known.

This sequence joins TRBV15 and TRBJ2-1; 10 bases agree with TRBD2. What was sequenced was sorted CD4+, CD8+, or CD8+CD57+ T cells (not recorded which) from PBMCs. This receptor was taken from a human donor with aplastic anemia. The CDR3 DNA follows: TGTGCCACCAGCGACAGCGGGAGGGCCGATCAGCAGTTCTTC. It codes for CATSDSGRADQQFF. Based on the CDR3 plus reference TRBV15 and TRBJ2-1, the full variable domain is DAMVIQNPRYQVTQFGKPVTLSCSQTLNHNVMYWYQQKSSQAPKLLFHYYDKDFNNEADTPDNFQSRRPNTSFCFLDIRSPGLGDTAMYLCATSDSGRADQQFFGPGTRLTVL.